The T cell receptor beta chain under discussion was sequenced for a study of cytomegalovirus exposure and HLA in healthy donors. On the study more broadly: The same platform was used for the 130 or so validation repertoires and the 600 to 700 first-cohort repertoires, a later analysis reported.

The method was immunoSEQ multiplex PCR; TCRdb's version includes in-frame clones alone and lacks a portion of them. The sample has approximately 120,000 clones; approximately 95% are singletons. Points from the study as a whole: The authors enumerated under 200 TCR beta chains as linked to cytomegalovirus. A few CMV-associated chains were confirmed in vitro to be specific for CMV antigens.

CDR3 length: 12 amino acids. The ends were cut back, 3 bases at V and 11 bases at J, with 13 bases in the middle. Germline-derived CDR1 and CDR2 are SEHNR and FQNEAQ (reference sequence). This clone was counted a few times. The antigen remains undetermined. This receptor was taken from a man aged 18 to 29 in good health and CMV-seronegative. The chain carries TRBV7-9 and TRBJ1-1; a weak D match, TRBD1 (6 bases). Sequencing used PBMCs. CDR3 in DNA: TGTGCCAGCAGCTTCATAACAGGGTACGCTTTCTTT. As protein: CASSFITGYAFF.